Included here is one T cell receptor (beta chain) sequence, with context. V lost 4 bases and J lost 2, with 11 bases in between. Germline assignment: CDR1 MDHEN and CDR2 SYDVKM. The CDR3 extends over 14 amino acids. This record belongs to a study of control samples from healthy donors and cancer patients. Measured with immunoSEQ multiplex PCR; TCRdb has only the in-frame clones, and not every one. The data contain some 170,000 clones, nearly 96% of them singletons. The receptor comes from a woman in her twenties or thirties in good health. Sequencing used blood. The chain links TRBV28 to TRBJ1-1; the D is unclear. The DNA of the CDR3 is TGTGCCAGCAGTTCTATCGCAGCAAACACTGAAGCTTTCTTT. It is translated as CASSSIAANTEAFF.